Listed below are T cell receptor beta chains from one sample, sequenced in a study of shared clonotypes between healthy human individuals. Clones were read by immunoSEQ multiplex PCR, and TCRdb kept only the in-frame ones, dropping some. The sample carries 1.6 million or so clones, just under 99% recorded once. Sequencing was done on a sample of naive CD4+ T cells sorted from blood. The receptor set was obtained from a man younger than 40 in good health. The CDR3 runs from the conserved cysteine through the conserved F or W. D genes are given only for firm matches. Some rows mark clone size as missing; the rest say once, few, many or name a class of expanded clone.

TRBV5-4	TRBJ2-3	NA	TRBD2	CASSFPGLVEDTQYF	TGTGCCAGCAGCTTCCCCGGACTAGTTGAAGATACGCAGTATTTT
TRBV5-4	TRBJ2-1	NA	TRBD1	CASSPRDSYNEQFF	TGTGCCAGCAGCCCCCGGGACAGTTACAATGAGCAGTTCTTC
TRBV10-3	TRBJ2-7	NA	NA	CAISEVGTEQYF	TGTGCCATCAGTGAAGTAGGGACCGAGCAGTACTTC
TRBV6-1	TRBJ2-1	NA	TRBD2	CASGGEALGEQFF	TGTGCCAGCGGGGGGGAAGCCCTCGGGGAGCAGTTCTTC
TRBV9	TRBJ2-1	NA	TRBD2	CASSPRTSGSRGRNEQFF	TGTGCCAGCAGCCCCCGGACTAGCGGGAGTAGGGGTAGGAATGAGCAGTTCTTC
TRBV19	TRBJ2-3	NA	NA	CASRPGTSTDTQYF	TGTGCCAGTAGGCCCGGGACTAGCACAGATACGCAGTATTTT
TRBV28	TRBJ1-2	once	TRBD1	CASSSGTANYGYTF	TGTGCCAGCAGCTCCGGGACAGCCAACTATGGCTACACCTTC
TRBV27	TRBJ2-1	NA	TRBD2	CASSLIPLERGLAGGRLEDNEQFF	TGTGCCAGCAGTCTGATACCCCTGGAGAGAGGACTAGCGGGAGGCCGGCTCGAGGACAATGAGCAGTTCTTC
TRBV29-1	TRBJ2-3	NA	NA	CSVGYRPTDTQYF	TGCAGCGTTGGCTACAGGCCCACAGATACGCAGTATTTT
TRBV9	TRBJ1-5	NA	TRBD1	CASSRQGENQPQHF	TGTGCCAGCAGCCGACAGGGCGAGAATCAGCCCCAGCATTTT
TRBV7-9	TRBJ2-2	NA	TRBD2	CASSLKLAANTGELFF	TGTGCCAGCAGCTTAAAACTAGCGGCGAACACCGGGGAGCTGTTTTTT
TRBV5-1	TRBJ2-3	once	NA	CASSLVGNTDTQYF	TGCGCCAGCAGCTTGGTTGGTAACACAGATACGCAGTATTTT
TRBV6-6	TRBJ2-7	NA	TRBD1	CASTPTGTYEQYF	TGTGCCAGCACACCGACAGGGACCTACGAGCAGTACTTC
TRBV19	TRBJ2-7	NA	TRBD2	CASSPFGTSYEQYF	TGTGCCAGTAGTCCGTTCGGGACTAGCTACGAGCAGTACTTC
TRBV7-3	TRBJ2-7	NA	NA	CASSHSAGSLYEQYF	TGTGCCAGCAGCCACTCAGCGGGTTCACTCTACGAGCAGTACTTC
TRBV10-3	TRBJ2-7	NA	NA	CAIRSRDRGYEQYF	TGTGCCATCAGATCCCGGGACCGCGGCTACGAGCAGTACTTC
TRBV6-6	TRBJ2-7	NA	NA	CANLHKWSAPFYEQYF	TGTGCCAACCTACACAAGTGGTCAGCCCCCTTTTACGAGCAGTACTTC
TRBV5-5	TRBJ2-3	NA	NA	CASKQRERTDTQYF	TGTGCCAGCAAGCAGAGGGAGCGCACAGATACGCAGTATTTT
TRBV11-2	TRBJ2-3	NA	NA	CASSLPWSDTQYF	TGTGCCAGCAGCTTACCATGGTCAGATACGCAGTATTTT
TRBV20-1	TRBJ1-2	once	NA	CSAGRGRGYTF	TGCAGTGCTGGGAGGGGCAGGGGCTACACCTTC
TRBV29-1	TRBJ2-1	NA	TRBD2	CSVTGTSGSNEQFF	TGCAGCGTAACCGGGACTAGCGGGAGTAATGAGCAGTTCTTC
TRBV18	TRBJ1-4	NA	NA	CASSPFLLRTDEKLFF	TGTGCCAGCTCACCATTTCTGTTAAGGACAGATGAAAAACTGTTTTTT
TRBV5-1	TRBJ2-2	few	NA	CASSLGVTGELFF	TGCGCCAGCAGCTTGGGGGTCACCGGGGAGCTGTTTTTT